A selection of T cell receptor beta chains follows, all from one sample in a study of spatial heterogeneity in lung cancer. From the 5' RACE reads, TCRdb called clonotypes with MiXCR, one entry per CDR3 protein. The data show thousands of distinct CDR3 sequences, with approximately 12% seen just once and about 11% held by the top ten. The source material was lung tumor tissue, sampled at surgery. Receptors originate from a male donor with early-stage non-small cell lung cancer. Both conserved end residues are part of each CDR3. A D gene is named only where the DNA matches it firmly. For some rows the clone size is stated as once, few or many, or as a class when expanded; others skip it.

j_call clone_size d_call v_call cdr3_nt cdr3_aa
TRBJ2-1 many TRBD2 TRBV13 TGTGCCAGCAGCTTTAGCGGGTGGAAAAACTACAATGAGCAGTTCTTC CASSFSGWKNYNEQFF
TRBJ2-2 many . TRBV6-5 TGTGCCAGCAGTTACTCGATGGGGGATAACACCGGGGAGCTGTTTTTT CASSYSMGDNTGELFF
TRBJ2-7 many TRBD1 TRBV29-1 TGCAGCGTGCGGACAGGGAACGAGCAGTACTTC CSVRTGNEQYF
TRBJ2-5 once . TRBV11-2 . CASSFYICSAPDSFGETQYF
TRBJ2-3 medium-sized TRBD2 TRBV7-2 TGTGCCAGCAGCTTAATTAGCGGGAGTGGCACAGATACGCAGTATTTT CASSLISGSGTDTQYF
TRBJ1-2 medium-sized . TRBV5-1 TGCGCCAGCAGCTTGGGATTGGGAGGCTACACCTTC CASSLGLGGYTF
TRBJ1-1 many . TRBV5-6 TGTGCCAGCGCAAGAGGGGAATTGGCTTTCTTT CASARGELAFF
TRBJ2-7 . . TRBV7-9 TGTGCCAGCAGCGATTGGACACGATCCTACGAGCAGTACTTC CASSDWTRSYEQYF
TRBJ2-3 few . TRBV11-2 TGTGCCAGCAGCTTAGTCACAGATACGCAGTATTTT CASSLVTDTQYF
TRBJ2-2 medium-sized . TRBV5-4 TGTGCCAGCAGCTTGGGGACAGCCCTGACCGGGGAGCTGTTTTTT CASSLGTALTGELFF
TRBJ1-1 many . TRBV20-1 TGCAGTGCTACCACCGGACAGACCCCTGAAGCTTTCTTT CSATTGQTPEAFF
TRBJ2-3 medium-sized . TRBV29-1 TGCAGCGTTGCGGGAATTACTAGCACAGATACGCAGTATTTT CSVAGITSTDTQYF